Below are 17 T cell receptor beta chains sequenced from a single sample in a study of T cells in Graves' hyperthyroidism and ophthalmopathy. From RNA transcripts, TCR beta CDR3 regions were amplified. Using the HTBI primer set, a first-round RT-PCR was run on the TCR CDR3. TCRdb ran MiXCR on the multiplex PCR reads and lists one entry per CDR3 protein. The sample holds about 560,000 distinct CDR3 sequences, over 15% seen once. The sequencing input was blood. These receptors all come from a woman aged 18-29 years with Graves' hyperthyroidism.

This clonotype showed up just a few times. CDR3 sequence (DNA): TGCGCCAGCAGCGAAAGGGGGGTTGACTACACCGGGGAGCTGTTTTTT. Translated, it gives CASSERGVDYTGELFF. This rearrangement joins TRBV5-1 to TRBJ2-2; perhaps D is TRBD1 or TRBD2 (6 bases each). Germline V lookup: CDR1 SGHRS, CDR2 YFSETQ. Trimming left V 4 bases short and J 3 bases short, with 16 bases between. The CDR3 has 16 amino acids.

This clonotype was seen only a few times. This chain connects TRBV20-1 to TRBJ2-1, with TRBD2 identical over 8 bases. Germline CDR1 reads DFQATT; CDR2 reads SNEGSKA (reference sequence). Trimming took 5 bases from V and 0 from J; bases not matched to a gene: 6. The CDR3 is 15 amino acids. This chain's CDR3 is CSAESSGSSYNEQFF. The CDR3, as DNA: TGCAGTGCTGAGTCTAGCGGGTCCTCCTACAATGAGCAGTTCTTC.

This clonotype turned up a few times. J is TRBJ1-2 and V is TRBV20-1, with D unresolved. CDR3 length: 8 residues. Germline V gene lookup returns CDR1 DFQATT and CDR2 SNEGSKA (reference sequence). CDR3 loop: CRVKGYTF. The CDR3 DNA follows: TGCAGGGTAAAGGGCTACACCTTC.

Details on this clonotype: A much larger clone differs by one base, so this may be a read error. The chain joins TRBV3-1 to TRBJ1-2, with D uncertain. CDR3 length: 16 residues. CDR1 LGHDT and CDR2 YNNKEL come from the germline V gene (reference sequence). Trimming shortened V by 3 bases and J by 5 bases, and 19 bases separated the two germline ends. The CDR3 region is CASSHWTGQIGYGYTF. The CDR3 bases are TGTGCCAGCAGCCATTGGACGGGTCAAATAGGGTATGGCTACACCTTC.

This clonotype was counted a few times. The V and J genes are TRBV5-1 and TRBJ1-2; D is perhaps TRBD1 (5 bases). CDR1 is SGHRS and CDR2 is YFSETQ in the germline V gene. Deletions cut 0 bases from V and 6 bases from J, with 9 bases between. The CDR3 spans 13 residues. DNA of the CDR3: TGCGCCAGCAGCTTGGGGACAACCCATGGCTACACCTTC. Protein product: CASSLGTTHGYTF.

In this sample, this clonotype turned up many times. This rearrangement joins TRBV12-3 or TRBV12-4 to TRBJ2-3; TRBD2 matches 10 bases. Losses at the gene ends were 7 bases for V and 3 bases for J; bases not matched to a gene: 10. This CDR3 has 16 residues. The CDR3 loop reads CASTTPGLARTDTQYF. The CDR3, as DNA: TGTGCCAGCACCACCCCGGGACTAGCGCGTACAGATACGCAGTATTTT.

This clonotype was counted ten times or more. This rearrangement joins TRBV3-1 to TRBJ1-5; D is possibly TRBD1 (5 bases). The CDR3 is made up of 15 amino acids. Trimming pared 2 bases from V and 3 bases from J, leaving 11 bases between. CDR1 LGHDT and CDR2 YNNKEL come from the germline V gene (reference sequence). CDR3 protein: CASSQLPGDNQPQHF. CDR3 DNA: TGTGCCAGCAGCCAATTGCCGGGGGACAATCAGCCCCAGCATTTT.

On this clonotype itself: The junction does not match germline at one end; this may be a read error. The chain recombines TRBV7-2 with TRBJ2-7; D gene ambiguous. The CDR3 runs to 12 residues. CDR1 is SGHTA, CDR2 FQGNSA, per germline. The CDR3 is CASSLDPYVQYF. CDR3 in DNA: TGTGCCAGCAGCTTAGATCCCTACGTGCAGTACTTC. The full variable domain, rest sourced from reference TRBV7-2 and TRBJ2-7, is GAGVSQSPSNKVTEKGKDVELRCDPISGHTALYWYRQSLGQGLEFLIYFQGNSAPDKSGLPSDRFSAERTGGSVSTLTIQRTQQEDSAVYLCASSLDPYVQYFGPGTRLTVT.

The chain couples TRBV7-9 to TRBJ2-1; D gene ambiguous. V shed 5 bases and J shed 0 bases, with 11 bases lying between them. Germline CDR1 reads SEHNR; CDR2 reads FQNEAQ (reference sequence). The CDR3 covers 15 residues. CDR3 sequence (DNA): TGTGCCAGCAGCCTGACGGCGAGCTCCTACAATGAGCAGTTCTTC. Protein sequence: CASSLTASSYNEQFF.

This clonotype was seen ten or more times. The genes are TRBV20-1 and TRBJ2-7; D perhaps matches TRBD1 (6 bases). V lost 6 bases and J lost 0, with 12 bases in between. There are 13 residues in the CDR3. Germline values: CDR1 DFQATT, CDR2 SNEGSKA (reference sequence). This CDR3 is CSADRPSSYEQYF. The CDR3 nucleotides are TGCAGTGCCGACAGGCCGAGCTCCTACGAGCAGTACTTC.

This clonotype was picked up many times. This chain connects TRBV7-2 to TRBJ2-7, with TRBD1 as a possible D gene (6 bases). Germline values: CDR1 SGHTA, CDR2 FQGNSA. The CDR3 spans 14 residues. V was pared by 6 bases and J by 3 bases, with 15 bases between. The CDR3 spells CASSFVKGVYEQYF. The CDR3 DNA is TGTGCCAGCAGTTTCGTCAAGGGGGTCTACGAGCAGTACTTC.

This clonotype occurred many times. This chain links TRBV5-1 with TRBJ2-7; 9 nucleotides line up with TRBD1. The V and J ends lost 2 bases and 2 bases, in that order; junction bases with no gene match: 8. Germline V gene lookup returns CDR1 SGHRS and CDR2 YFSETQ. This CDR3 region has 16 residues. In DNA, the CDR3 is TGCGCCAGCAGCTTAGGGCGCGGGACAGGGCCCTACGAGCAGTACTTC. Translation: CASSLGRGTGPYEQYF.

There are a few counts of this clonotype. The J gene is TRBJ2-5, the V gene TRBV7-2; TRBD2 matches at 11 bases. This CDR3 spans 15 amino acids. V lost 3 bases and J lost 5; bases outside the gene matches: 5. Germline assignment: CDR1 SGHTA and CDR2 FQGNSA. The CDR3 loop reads CASSLLAGGGETQYF. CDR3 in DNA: TGTGCCAGCAGCTTGCTAGCGGGAGGTGGGGAGACCCAGTACTTC.

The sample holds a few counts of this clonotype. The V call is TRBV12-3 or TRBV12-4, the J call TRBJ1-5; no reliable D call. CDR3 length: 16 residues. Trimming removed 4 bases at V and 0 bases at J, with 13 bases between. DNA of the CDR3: TGTGCCAGCAGTTCGGCTGAGGTGTATAGCAATCAGCCCCAGCATTTT. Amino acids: CASSSAEVYSNQPQHF.

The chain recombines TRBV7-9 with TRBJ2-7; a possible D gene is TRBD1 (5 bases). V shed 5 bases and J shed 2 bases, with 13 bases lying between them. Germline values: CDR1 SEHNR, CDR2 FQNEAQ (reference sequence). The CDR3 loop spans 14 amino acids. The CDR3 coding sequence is TGTGCCAGCAGCCCAGTAGGGGTTCCCTACGAGCAGTACTTC. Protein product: CASSPVGVPYEQYF.

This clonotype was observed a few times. The CDR3 DNA sequence: TGTGCCAGCATCGTCAACAGGGGCTATGGCTACACCTTC. The encoded protein is CASIVNRGYGYTF. The V and J genes are TRBV6-1 and TRBJ1-2; TRBD1 matches at 7 bases. The CDR3 covers 13 residues. The J segment lost 4 bases and the V segment lost 7 bases, leaving 6 bases of the junction unmatched. Germline lookup yields CDR1 MNHNS and CDR2 SASEGT.

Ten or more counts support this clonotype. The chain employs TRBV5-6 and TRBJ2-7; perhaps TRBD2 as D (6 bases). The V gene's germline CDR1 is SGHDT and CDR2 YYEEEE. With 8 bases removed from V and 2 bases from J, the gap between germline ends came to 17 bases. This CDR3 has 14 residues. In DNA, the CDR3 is TGTGCCAGTAGGGAGGCAGGGCGGACCTACGAGCAGTACTTC. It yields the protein CASREAGRTYEQYF.